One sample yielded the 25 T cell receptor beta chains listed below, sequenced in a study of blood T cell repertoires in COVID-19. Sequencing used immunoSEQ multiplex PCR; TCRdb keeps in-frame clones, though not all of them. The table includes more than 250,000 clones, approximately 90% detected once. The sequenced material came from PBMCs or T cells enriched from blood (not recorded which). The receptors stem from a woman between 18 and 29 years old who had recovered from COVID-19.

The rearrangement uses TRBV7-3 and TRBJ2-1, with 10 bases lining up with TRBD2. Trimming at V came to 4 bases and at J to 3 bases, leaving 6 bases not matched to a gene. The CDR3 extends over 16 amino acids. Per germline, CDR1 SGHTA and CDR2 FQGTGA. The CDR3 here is CASSSLPSGSYNEQFF. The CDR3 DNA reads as TGTGCCAGCAGCTCCCTACCTAGCGGGAGCTACAATGAGCAGTTCTTC.

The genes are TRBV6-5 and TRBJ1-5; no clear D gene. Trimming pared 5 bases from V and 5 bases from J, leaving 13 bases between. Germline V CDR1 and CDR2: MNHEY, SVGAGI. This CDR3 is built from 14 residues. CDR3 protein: CASSIDGEYQPQHF. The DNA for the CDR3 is TGTGCCAGCAGTATTGACGGAGAGTATCAGCCCCAGCATTTT.

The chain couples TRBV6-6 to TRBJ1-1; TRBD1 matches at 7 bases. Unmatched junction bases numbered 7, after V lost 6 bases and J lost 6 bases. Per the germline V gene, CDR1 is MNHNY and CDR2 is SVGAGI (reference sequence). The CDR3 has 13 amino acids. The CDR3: CASRLIGTAEAFF. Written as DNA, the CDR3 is TGTGCCAGCAGGCTTATTGGGACAGCTGAAGCTTTCTTT.

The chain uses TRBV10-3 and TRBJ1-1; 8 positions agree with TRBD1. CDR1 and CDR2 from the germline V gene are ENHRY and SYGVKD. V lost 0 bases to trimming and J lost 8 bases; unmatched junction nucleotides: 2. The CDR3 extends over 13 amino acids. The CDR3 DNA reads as TGTGCCATCAGTGAGTCCGGACAGGGAGAAGCTTTCTTT. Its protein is CAISESGQGEAFF.

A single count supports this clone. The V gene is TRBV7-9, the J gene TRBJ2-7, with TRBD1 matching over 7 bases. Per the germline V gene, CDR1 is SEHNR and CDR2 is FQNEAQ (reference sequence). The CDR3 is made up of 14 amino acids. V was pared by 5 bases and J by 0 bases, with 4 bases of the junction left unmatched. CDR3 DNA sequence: TGTGCCAGCAGCCAATACAGGGGCTCCTACGAGCAGTACTTC. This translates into CASSQYRGSYEQYF. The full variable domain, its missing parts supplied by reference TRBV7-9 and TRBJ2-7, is DTGVSQNPRHKITKRGQNVTFRCDPISEHNRLYWYRQTLGQGPEFLTYFQNEAQLEKSRLLSDRFSAERPKGSFSTLEIQRTEQGDSAMYLCASSQYRGSYEQYFGPGTRLTVT.

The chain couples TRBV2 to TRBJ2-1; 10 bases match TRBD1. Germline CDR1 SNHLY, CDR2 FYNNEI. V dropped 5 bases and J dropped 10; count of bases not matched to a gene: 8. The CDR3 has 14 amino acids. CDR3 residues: CASSPGQGPAEQFF. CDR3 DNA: TGTGCCAGCAGTCCGGGACAGGGGCCGGCGGAGCAGTTCTTC.

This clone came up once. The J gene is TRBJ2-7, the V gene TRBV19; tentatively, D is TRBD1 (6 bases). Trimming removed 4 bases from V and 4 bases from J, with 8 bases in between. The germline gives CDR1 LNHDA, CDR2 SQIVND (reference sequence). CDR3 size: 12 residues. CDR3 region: CASSKQGYEQYF. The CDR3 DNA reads TGTGCCAGTAGTAAACAGGGTTACGAGCAGTACTTC.

Written as DNA, the CDR3 is TGTGCCAGCAGCCTTCGAATAGCGGGAGGCCAGTACGAGCAGTACTTC. It is translated as CASSLRIAGGQYEQYF. The chain combines TRBV11-2 with TRBJ2-7, with 10 positions matching TRBD2. The trim removed 5 bases at V and 4 bases at J, leaving 11 bases unmatched. The CDR3 runs to 16 residues. Germline CDR1 and CDR2: SGHAT and FQNNGV.

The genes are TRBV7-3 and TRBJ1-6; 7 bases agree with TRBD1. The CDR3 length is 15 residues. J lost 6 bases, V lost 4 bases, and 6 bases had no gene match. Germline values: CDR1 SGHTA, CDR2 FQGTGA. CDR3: CASSSGQSINSPLHF. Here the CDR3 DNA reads TGTGCCAGCAGCTCGGGACAGTCTATTAATTCACCCCTCCACTTT.

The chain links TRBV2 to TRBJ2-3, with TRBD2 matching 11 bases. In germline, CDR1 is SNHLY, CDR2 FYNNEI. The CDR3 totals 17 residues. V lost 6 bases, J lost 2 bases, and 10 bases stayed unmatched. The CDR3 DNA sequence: TGTGCCAGCAGATCCCGGACTAGCGGGCCCTCCACAGATACGCAGTATTTT. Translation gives CASRSRTSGPSTDTQYF.

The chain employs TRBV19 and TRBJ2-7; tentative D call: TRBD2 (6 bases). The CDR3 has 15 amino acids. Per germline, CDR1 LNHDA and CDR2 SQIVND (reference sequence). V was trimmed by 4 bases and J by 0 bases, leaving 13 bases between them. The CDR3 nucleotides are TGTGCCAGTAGTAACTCGGGGGAGAGCTCCTACGAGCAGTACTTC. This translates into CASSNSGESSYEQYF.

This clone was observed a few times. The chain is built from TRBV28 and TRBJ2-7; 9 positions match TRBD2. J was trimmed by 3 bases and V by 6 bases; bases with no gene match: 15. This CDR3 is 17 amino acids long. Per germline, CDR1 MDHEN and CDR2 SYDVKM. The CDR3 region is CASRHKGTSRPNYEQYF. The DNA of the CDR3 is TGTGCCAGCAGGCACAAGGGGACTAGCCGCCCCAACTACGAGCAGTACTTC.

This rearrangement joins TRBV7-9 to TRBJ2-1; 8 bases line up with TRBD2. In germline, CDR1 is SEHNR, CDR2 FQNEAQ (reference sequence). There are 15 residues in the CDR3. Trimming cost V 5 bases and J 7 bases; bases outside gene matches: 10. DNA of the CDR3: TGTGCCAGCAGCCCAGAGTGGGGCGGGGGGAATGAGCAGTTCTTC. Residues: CASSPEWGGGNEQFF.

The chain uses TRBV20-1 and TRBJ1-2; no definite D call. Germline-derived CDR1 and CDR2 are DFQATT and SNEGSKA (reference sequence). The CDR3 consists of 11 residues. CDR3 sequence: CGEGGAYGYTF. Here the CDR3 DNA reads TGCGGGGAGGGAGGCGCTTATGGCTACACCTTC.

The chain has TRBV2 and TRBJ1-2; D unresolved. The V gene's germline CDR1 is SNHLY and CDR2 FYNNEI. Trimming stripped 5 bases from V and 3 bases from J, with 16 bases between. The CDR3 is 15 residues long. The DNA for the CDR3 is TGTGCCAGCAGTCCCTTCCGAGGAAAGGACTATGGCTACACCTTC. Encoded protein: CASSPFRGKDYGYTF.

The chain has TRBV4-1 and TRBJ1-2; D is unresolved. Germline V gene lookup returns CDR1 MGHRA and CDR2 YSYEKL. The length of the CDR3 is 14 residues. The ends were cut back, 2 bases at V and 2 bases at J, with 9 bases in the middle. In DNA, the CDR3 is TGCGCCAGCAGCCAACAGTTTTGGAACTATGGCTACACCTTC. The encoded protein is CASSQQFWNYGYTF.

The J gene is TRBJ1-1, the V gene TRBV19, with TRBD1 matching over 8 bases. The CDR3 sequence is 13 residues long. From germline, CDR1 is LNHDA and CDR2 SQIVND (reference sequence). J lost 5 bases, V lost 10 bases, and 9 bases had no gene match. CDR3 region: CATKGQARTEAFF. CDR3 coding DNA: TGTGCCACAAAGGGACAGGCTAGGACTGAAGCTTTCTTT.

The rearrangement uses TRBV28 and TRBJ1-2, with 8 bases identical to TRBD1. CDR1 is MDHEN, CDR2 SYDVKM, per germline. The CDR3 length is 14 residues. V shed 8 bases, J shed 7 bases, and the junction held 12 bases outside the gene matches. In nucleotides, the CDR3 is TGTGCCAGCTCGGGTACTGGACAGGGACTTGGCTACACCTTC. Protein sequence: CASSGTGQGLGYTF.

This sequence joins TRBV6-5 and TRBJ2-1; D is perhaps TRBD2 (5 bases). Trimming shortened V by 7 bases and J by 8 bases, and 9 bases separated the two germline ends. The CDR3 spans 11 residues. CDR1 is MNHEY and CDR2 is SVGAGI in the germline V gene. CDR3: CASKLEDEQFF. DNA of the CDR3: TGTGCCAGCAAACTGGAGGATGAGCAGTTCTTC.

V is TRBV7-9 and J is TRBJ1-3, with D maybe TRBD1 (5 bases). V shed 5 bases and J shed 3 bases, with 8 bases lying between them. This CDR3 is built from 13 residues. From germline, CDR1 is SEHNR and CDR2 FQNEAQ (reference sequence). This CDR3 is CASSIRGGNTIYF. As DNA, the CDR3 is TGTGCCAGCAGCATTAGGGGTGGAAACACCATATATTTT.

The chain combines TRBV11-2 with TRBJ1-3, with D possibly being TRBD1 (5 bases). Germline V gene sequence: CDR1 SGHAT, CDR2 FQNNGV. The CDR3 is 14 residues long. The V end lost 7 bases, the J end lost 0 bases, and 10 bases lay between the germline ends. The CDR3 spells CASKIQVSGNTIYF. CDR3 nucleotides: TGTGCCAGCAAAATACAGGTCTCTGGAAACACCATATATTTT. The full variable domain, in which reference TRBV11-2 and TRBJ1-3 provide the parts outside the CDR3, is EAGVAQSPRYKIIEKRQSVAFWCNPISGHATLYWYQQILGQGPKLLIQFQNNGVVDDSQLPKDRFSAERLKGVDSTLKIQPAKLEDSAVYLCASKIQVSGNTIYFGEGSWLTVV.

The CDR3 nucleotides read TGTGCCAGCTCACCAAATTTGGCAGGGGTGATCAACACTGAAGCTTTCTTT. Translated, it gives CASSPNLAGVINTEAFF. V is TRBV18 and J is TRBJ1-1, with D tentatively TRBD1 (6 bases). Germline CDR1 and CDR2: KGHSH and LQKENI. V was shortened by 2 bases and J by 2 bases, with 18 bases between the two germline ends. This CDR3 spans 17 amino acids.

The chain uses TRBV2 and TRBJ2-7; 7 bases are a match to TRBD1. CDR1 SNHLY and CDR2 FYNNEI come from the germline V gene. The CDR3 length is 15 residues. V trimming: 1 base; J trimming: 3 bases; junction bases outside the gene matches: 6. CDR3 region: CASSEVRQGDYEQYF. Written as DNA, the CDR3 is TGTGCCAGCAGTGAAGTTCGACAGGGCGACTACGAGCAGTACTTC.

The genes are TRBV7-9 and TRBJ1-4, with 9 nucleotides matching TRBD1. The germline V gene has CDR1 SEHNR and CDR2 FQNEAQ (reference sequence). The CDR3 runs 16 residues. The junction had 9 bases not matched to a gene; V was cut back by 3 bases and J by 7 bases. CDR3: CASSLGSGTGIEKLFF. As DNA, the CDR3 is TGTGCCAGCAGCTTGGGCTCCGGGACAGGGATTGAAAAACTGTTTTTT.

CDR3 in amino acids: CASRGLAGDLYEQYF. The CDR3 region has the DNA TGTGCCAGCAGGGGACTAGCGGGGGATCTGTACGAGCAGTACTTC. This rearrangement joins TRBV11-2 to TRBJ2-7; 14 bases are shared with TRBD2. J was trimmed by 4 bases and V by 6 bases; bases with no gene match: 5. Germline V lookup: CDR1 SGHAT, CDR2 FQNNGV. CDR3 length equals 15 residues. Supplemented by reference TRBV11-2 and TRBJ2-7, the full variable domain reads EAGVAQSPRYKIIEKRQSVAFWCNPISGHATLYWYQQILGQGPKLLIQFQNNGVVDDSQLPKDRFSAERLKGVDSTLKIQPAKLEDSAVYLCASRGLAGDLYEQYFGPGTRLTVT.